The rows below give T cell receptor beta chains drawn from one sample of a study of shared clonotypes between healthy human individuals. Libraries were prepared by immunoSEQ multiplex PCR; TCRdb keeps only in-frame clonotypes and omits some of them. The sample holds hundreds of thousands of clones; 74% are singletons and the top ten take 1.7%. The sample was memory CD4+ T cells sorted from blood. All receptors derive from a woman younger than 45 in good health. Each CDR3 is given with its conserved first and last residue. A D gene is named only where the DNA matches it firmly. Size values are once, few and many counts, or a class for expanded clones, and some rows have none.

TRBV30	NA	NA	TRBJ2-1	CAWSVSGGEQFF	TGTGCCTGGAGTGTGTCTGGGGGTGAGCAGTTCTTC
TRBV7-2	NA	NA	TRBJ1-3	CASSLWTDGNTIYF	TGTGCCAGCAGTTTATGGACAGACGGAAACACCATATATTTT
TRBV6-9	NA	NA	TRBJ2-7	CASSYSIPTGEQYF	TGTGCCAGCAGTTACTCGATTCCGACAGGCGAGCAGTACTTC
TRBV5-1	NA	NA	TRBJ2-7	CASSLAPSVEQYF	TGCGCCAGCAGCTTGGCCCCTTCCGTCGAGCAGTACTTC
TRBV7-2	NA	NA	TRBJ2-7	CASSLDQAYEQYF	TGTGCCAGCAGCTTAGATCAAGCCTACGAGCAGTACTTC
TRBV10-1	NA	NA	TRBJ2-3	CASSLDSRLTDTQYF	TGCGCCAGCAGTCTGGACAGTAGACTCACAGATACGCAGTATTTT
TRBV29-1	TRBD2	NA	TRBJ2-3	CSVGAGGGTDTQYF	TGCAGCGTTGGGGCGGGAGGAGGCACAGATACGCAGTATTTT
TRBV18	TRBD2	NA	TRBJ2-5	CASSSEMGLVGQETQYF	TGTGCCAGCTCATCAGAAATGGGACTAGTAGGGCAAGAGACCCAGTACTTC
TRBV28	TRBD2	NA	TRBJ2-7	CASSLSLAGVYEQYF	TGTGCCAGCAGTTTATCTCTAGCGGGAGTATACGAGCAGTACTTC
TRBV7-6	NA	many	TRBJ2-3	CASSLYPPPATDSWYTDTQYF	TGTGCCAGCAGCTTATATCCACCCCCGGCTACAGACAGCTGGTACACAGATACGCAGTATTTT
TRBV25-1	NA	NA	TRBJ2-1	CASHLEFNNEQFF	TGTGCCAGCCATCTAGAATTCAACAATGAGCAGTTCTTC
TRBV11-2	NA	NA	TRBJ1-4	CASSPGGGEKLFF	TGTGCCAGCAGCCCAGGTGGGGGTGAAAAACTGTTTTTT
TRBV6-5	TRBD1	NA	TRBJ1-5	CASNGGGVQPQHF	TGTGCCAGCAATGGAGGGGGCGTTCAGCCCCAGCATTTT
TRBV7-9	TRBD2	few	TRBJ2-3	CASSLREVGDTQYF	TGTGCCAGCAGCTTACGGGAGGTGGGAGATACGCAGTATTTT
TRBV2	NA	NA	TRBJ2-7	CASSPDYYEQYF	TGTGCCAGCAGTCCGGACTACTACGAGCAGTACTTC
TRBV5-6	NA	NA	TRBJ2-5	CASSLGQPWETQYF	TGTGCCAGCAGCTTGGGACAGCCCTGGGAGACCCAGTACTTC
TRBV5-5	TRBD2	few	TRBJ2-3	CASSLGGVAGVGTQYF	TGTGCCAGCAGCTTGGGGGGTGTAGCGGGAGTTGGAACGCAGTATTTT
TRBV2	NA	NA	TRBJ1-2	CASRAGHYGYTF	TGTGCCAGCAGGGCTGGACACTATGGCTACACCTTC
TRBV25-1	TRBD1	few	TRBJ1-1	CASSAGQALNTEAFF	TGTGCCAGCAGTGCGGGACAGGCCTTGAACACTGAAGCTTTCTTT
TRBV28	NA	NA	TRBJ1-2	CASSLTGTPNYGYTF	TGTGCCAGCTCTCTGACCGGGACCCCTAACTATGGCTACACCTTC
TRBV5-1	NA	NA	TRBJ2-5	CASSLNPYQETQYF	TGCGCCAGCAGCTTGAACCCTTACCAAGAGACCCAGTACTTC
TRBV5-6	TRBD1	NA	TRBJ1-4	CASSEMTGANEKLFF	TGTGCCAGCAGCGAGATGACAGGGGCTAATGAAAAACTGTTTTTT
TRBV19	NA	NA	TRBJ2-3	CASNQGFSTDTQYF	TGTGCCAGTAATCAGGGTTTCTCCACAGATACGCAGTATTTT
TRBV14	TRBD2	NA	TRBJ2-1	CASSQALAGDNEQFF	TGTGCCAGCAGCCAAGCACTAGCGGGAGATAATGAGCAGTTCTTC
TRBV7-6	NA	NA	TRBJ2-5	CASSGTQETQYF	TGTGCCAGCAGCGGAACTCAAGAGACCCAGTACTTC
TRBV5-1	TRBD1	NA	TRBJ2-1	CASSLSPGQGGDEQFF	TGCGCCAGCAGCCTATCACCGGGACAGGGAGGGGATGAGCAGTTCTTC
TRBV11-2	TRBD1	NA	TRBJ2-7	CASSRNRGQGEQYF	TGTGCCAGCAGCCGGAACAGGGGGCAAGGCGAGCAGTACTTC
TRBV6-5	NA	NA	TRBJ2-6	CASSRSTGANVLTF	TGTGCCAGCAGTAGGAGCACTGGGGCCAACGTCCTGACTTTC
TRBV18	NA	NA	TRBJ1-1	CASSPPSTVQGAEAFF	TGTGCCAGCTCACCACCGTCGACAGTTCAAGGCGCTGAAGCTTTCTTT
TRBV29-1	NA	NA	TRBJ2-4	CSVVNPGLGAAKNIQYF	TGCAGCGTTGTCAACCCGGGACTGGGCGCTGCCAAAAACATTCAGTACTTC
TRBV7-2	NA	NA	TRBJ1-4	CASSFLIGQPNEKLFF	TGTGCCAGCAGCTTTTTGATCGGACAGCCTAATGAAAAACTGTTTTTT
TRBV6-5	NA	once	TRBJ2-3	CASSYLTVRYTDTQYF	TGTGCCAGCAGTTACCTGACAGTCAGGTACACAGATACGCAGTATTTT
TRBV18	TRBD1	NA	TRBJ1-5	CASSGQGDQPQHF	TGTGCCAGCTCCGGACAGGGAGATCAGCCCCAGCATTTT
TRBV2	NA	NA	TRBJ2-2	CASSDSGLNTGELFF	TGTGCCAGCAGTGATTCCGGCCTGAACACCGGGGAGCTGTTTTTT
TRBV6-1	NA	NA	TRBJ1-1	CASSTRSYGEAFF	TGTGCCAGTTCGACTCGGAGCTACGGTGAAGCTTTCTTT
TRBV28	TRBD1	few	TRBJ1-5	CASSLGQRHQPQHF	TGTGCCAGCAGTTTGGGACAGCGACATCAGCCCCAGCATTTT
TRBV28	TRBD1	NA	TRBJ2-5	CASRQGLETQYF	TGTGCCAGCAGACAGGGGTTAGAGACCCAGTACTTC
TRBV25-1	TRBD2	NA	TRBJ2-1	CASSAPLQLAGVRGEQFF	TGTGCCAGCAGTGCCCCTCTCCAACTAGCGGGAGTACGAGGTGAGCAGTTCTTC